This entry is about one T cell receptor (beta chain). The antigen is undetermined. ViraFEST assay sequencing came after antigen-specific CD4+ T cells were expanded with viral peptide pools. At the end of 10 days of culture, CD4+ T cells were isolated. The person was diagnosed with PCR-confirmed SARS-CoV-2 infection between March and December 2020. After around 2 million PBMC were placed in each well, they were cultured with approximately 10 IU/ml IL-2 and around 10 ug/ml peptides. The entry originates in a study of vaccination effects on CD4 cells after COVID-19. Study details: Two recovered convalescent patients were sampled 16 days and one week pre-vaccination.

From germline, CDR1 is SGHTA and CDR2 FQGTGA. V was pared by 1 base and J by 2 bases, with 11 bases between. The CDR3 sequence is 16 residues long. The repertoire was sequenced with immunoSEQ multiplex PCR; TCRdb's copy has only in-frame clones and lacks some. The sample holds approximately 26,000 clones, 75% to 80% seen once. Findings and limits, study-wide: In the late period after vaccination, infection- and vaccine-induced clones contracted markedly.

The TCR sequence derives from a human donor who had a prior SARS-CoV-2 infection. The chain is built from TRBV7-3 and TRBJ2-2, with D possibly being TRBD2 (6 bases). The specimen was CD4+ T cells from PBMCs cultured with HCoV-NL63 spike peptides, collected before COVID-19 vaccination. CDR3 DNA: TGTGCCAGCAGCTTAAATGGAGGGTTTAACACCGGGGAGCTGTTTTTT. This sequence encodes CASSLNGGFNTGELFF.